One sample yielded the 21 T cell receptor beta chains listed below, sequenced in a study of blood T cell repertoires in COVID-19. Generated by immunoSEQ multiplex PCR, the TCRdb table keeps only in-frame clones and is missing some. This table holds 170,000 or so clones, around 82% found once. The sequenced sample consisted of peripheral blood. These TCRs come from a man in his late teens or twenties with active or convalescent COVID-19.

The chain has TRBV25-1 and TRBJ1-2; 10 bases line up with TRBD1. The J segment lost 7 bases and the V segment lost 6 bases, leaving 20 bases of the junction unmatched. The CDR3 is made up of 18 amino acids. Germline V lookup: CDR1 MGHDK, CDR2 SYGVNS. The chain's CDR3 is CASRSDSYSGTGVGGYTF. The DNA of the CDR3 is TGTGCCAGCAGATCGGATTCGTATTCCGGGACAGGGGTTGGTGGCTACACCTTC.

The J gene is TRBJ2-7, the V gene TRBV4-1, with a tentative D call TRBD1 (6 bases). Trimming removed 2 bases at V and 6 bases at J, with 17 bases between. Germline V gene sequence: CDR1 MGHRA, CDR2 YSYEKL. This CDR3 comprises 15 residues. CDR3 residues: CASSQPDQGLGEQYF. The CDR3 region has the DNA TGCGCCAGCAGCCAACCCGACCAGGGGTTAGGCGAGCAGTACTTC.

In DNA, the CDR3 is TGTGCCAGCAGTCGAACGGGACAGGGGGCCTACGAGCAGTACTTC. The encoded protein is CASSRTGQGAYEQYF. The rearrangement uses TRBV6-5 and TRBJ2-7; the match to TRBD1 covers 11 bases. The V segment lost 5 bases and the J segment 2 bases; nucleotides outside the gene matches: 5. Germline CDR1 reads MNHEY; CDR2 reads SVGAGI. The CDR3 is made up of 15 amino acids.

The rearrangement joins TRBV15 to TRBJ1-2, with D possibly TRBD1 on 5 matching bases. The length of the CDR3 is 13 residues. CDR1 is LNHNV and CDR2 is YYDKDF in the germline V gene (reference sequence). The V and J ends lost 0 bases and 6 bases respectively, with 8 bases between them. In DNA form, the CDR3 reads TGTGCCACCAGCAGAGACGGGGGTAATGGCTACACCTTC. Translating it yields CATSRDGGNGYTF.

The gene calls are TRBV4-3 and TRBJ2-7, with 11 bases matching TRBD2. The CDR3 runs 16 residues. The germline V gene has CDR1 LGHNA and CDR2 YSLEER. Trimming removed 1 base from V and 6 bases from J; junction bases left unmatched: 8. CDR3: CASSQGGGLAAFEQYF. The CDR3, as DNA: TGCGCCAGCAGCCAAGGGGGGGGACTAGCGGCCTTCGAGCAGTACTTC.

J is TRBJ2-5 and V is TRBV28, with a weak D call TRBD1 (6 bases). V lost 4 bases, J lost 0 bases, and 24 bases lay in between. This CDR3 has 19 amino acids. Germline CDR1 MDHEN, CDR2 SYDVKM. The CDR3 here is CASSSQGLLNRDNQETQYF. DNA for the CDR3: TGTGCCAGCAGTTCTCAGGGGCTTCTTAACCGGGACAACCAAGAGACCCAGTACTTC.

Notes on this clone: At one of its ends the junction is not consistent with the germline gene, which may arise from a read error. V usage is TRBV3-1 (or the pseudogene TRBV3-2) and J usage is TRBJ2-7, with 9 positions matching TRBD1. This CDR3 region has 16 residues. Germline V CDR1 and CDR2: LGHDT, YNNKEL (reference sequence). CDR3 nucleotide sequence: TGTGCCAGCAGCCAGCATCCGGGACAGGGCTCCAACGAGCAGTACTTC. The encoded protein is CASSQHPGQGSNEQYF.

The chain employs TRBV6-5 and TRBJ2-7; 11 bases line up with TRBD2. CDR1 and CDR2 from the germline V gene are MNHEY and SVGAGI. The ends lost 0 bases at V and 4 bases at J; junction bases unmatched: 5. This CDR3 contains 16 residues. CDR3 nucleotides: TGTGCCAGCAGTTACTCGGCTAGCGGGGGGACTTACGAGCAGTACTTC. Protein sequence: CASSYSASGGTYEQYF.

The J gene is TRBJ1-6, the V gene TRBV11-1, with a tentative D call TRBD1 (5 bases). Trimming took off 5 bases at V and 7 bases at J, with 15 bases between the two ends. CDR3 size: 15 residues. In germline, CDR1 is SGHAT, CDR2 FQDESV (reference sequence). DNA for the CDR3: TGTGCCAGCAGCCCAGGGAAGCATGGCAATTCACCCCTCCACTTT. Residues: CASSPGKHGNSPLHF.

This chain links TRBV4-3 with TRBJ2-1; D possibly corresponds to TRBD2 (6 bases). Germline loops: CDR1 LGHNA, CDR2 YSLEER. Trimming took off 4 bases at V and 0 bases at J, with 13 bases between the two ends. CDR3 length: 16 amino acids. In nucleotides, the CDR3 is TGCGCCAGCAGCCCCCTCGAGACTAGCTCCTACAATGAGCAGTTCTTC. The encoded protein is CASSPLETSSYNEQFF.

The genes are TRBV15 and TRBJ1-3; 8 bases line up with TRBD1. This CDR3 region has 16 residues. J was trimmed by 2 bases and V by 0 bases; bases with no gene match: 3. The germline gives CDR1 LNHNV, CDR2 YYDKDF (reference sequence). The CDR3 DNA reads TGTGCCACCAGCAGAGACAGGGGGCACGCTGGAAACACCATATATTTT. Translated, it gives CATSRDRGHAGNTIYF.

The rearrangement joins TRBV19 to TRBJ2-1; TRBD2 agrees at 14 bases. This CDR3 is 17 amino acids long. Germline V gene sequence: CDR1 LNHDA, CDR2 SQIVND (reference sequence). The trim removed 7 bases at V and 0 bases at J, leaving 5 bases unmatched. The CDR3 sequence: CASIRTSGGYSYNEQFF. CDR3 bases: TGTGCCAGTATACGGACTAGCGGGGGGTACTCCTACAATGAGCAGTTCTTC.

The chain carries TRBV10-3 and TRBJ1-2; perhaps TRBD1 as D (6 bases). Germline V lookup: CDR1 ENHRY, CDR2 SYGVKD. The CDR3 totals 14 residues. Trimming took 2 bases from V and 2 from J, leaving 9 bases between them. The CDR3 reads CAISETGNNYGYTF. The CDR3 bases are TGTGCCATCAGTGAGACAGGGAACAACTATGGCTACACCTTC.

The chain uses TRBV28 and TRBJ2-2, with D maybe TRBD1 (5 bases). Per germline, CDR1 MDHEN and CDR2 SYDVKM. CDR3 length: 15 residues. V was cut by 6 bases and J by 4 bases, with 15 bases left in between. In nucleotides, the CDR3 is TGTGCCAGCAGCCCTAGGGGCACCCTCACCGGGGAGCTGTTTTTT. The encoded protein is CASSPRGTLTGELFF.

This clone was counted once. The rearrangement joins TRBV3-1 (or the pseudogene TRBV3-2) to TRBJ2-1; TRBD2 matches 7 bases. The CDR3 is 14 residues long. V lost 7 bases and J lost 9; bases outside the gene matches: 12. The germline CDR1 and CDR2 sequences are LGHDT and YNNKEL (reference sequence). The CDR3 spells CASTWGGTKAEQFF. CDR3 DNA: TGTGCCAGCACATGGGGAGGGACGAAGGCTGAGCAGTTCTTC.

The V call is TRBV5-1, the J call TRBJ1-3; 10 nucleotides align to TRBD1. The CDR3 contains 17 residues. V gave up 4 bases and J gave up 5 bases; unmatched junction bases: 12. Germline CDR1 SGHRS, CDR2 YFSETQ. CDR3: CASSQTIGQGERNTIYF. Here the CDR3 DNA reads TGCGCCAGCAGCCAAACCATCGGACAGGGGGAGAGAAACACCATATATTTT.

The J gene is TRBJ2-7, the V gene TRBV7-2, with 9 bases lining up with TRBD2. The V segment lost 4 bases and the J segment 4 bases; nucleotides outside the gene matches: 8. Germline values: CDR1 SGHTA, CDR2 FQGNSA. The CDR3 consists of 15 residues. CDR3 residues: CASSSVSGGFYEQYF. In DNA, the CDR3 is TGTGCCAGCAGCTCCGTTAGCGGGGGCTTTTACGAGCAGTACTTC.

This clone was detected once. The V and J genes are TRBV6-5 and TRBJ2-7; 7 positions match TRBD1. Germline trimming cut 7 bases from V and 6 bases from J; bases unmatched to any gene: 12. The CDR3 extends over 14 amino acids. Germline V gives CDR1 MNHEY, CDR2 SVGAGI. CDR3 bases: TGTGCCAGCACCCCACGGGACAGCCGTGTCGAGCAGTACTTC. It encodes CASTPRDSRVEQYF.

Only a few counts were recorded for this clone. This rearrangement joins TRBV5-6 to TRBJ2-7, with 11 bases matching TRBD2. Germline CDR1 is SGHDT and CDR2 is YYEEEE. V trimming: 0 bases; J trimming: 3 bases; junction bases outside the gene matches: 5. The CDR3 spans 16 residues. CDR3 in amino acids: CASSLVLAGGNYEQYF. The DNA for the CDR3 is TGTGCCAGCAGCTTGGTTCTAGCGGGGGGTAACTACGAGCAGTACTTC.

The gene calls are TRBV18 and TRBJ2-2; no definite D call. The CDR3 sequence is 16 residues long. CDR1 and CDR2 from the germline V gene are KGHSH and LQKENI. V gave up 0 bases and J gave up 2 bases, with 10 bases separating them. CDR3 DNA: TGTGCCAGCTCACCACCGAGTCTCGTCAACACCGGGGAGCTGTTTTTT. It translates to CASSPPSLVNTGELFF.

There are many counts of this clone. V and J are TRBV7-9 and TRBJ1-4, with D perhaps matching TRBD1 (6 bases). Trimming left V 4 bases short and J 4 bases short, with 16 bases between. The CDR3 loop spans 16 amino acids. Per the germline V gene, CDR1 is SEHNR and CDR2 is FQNEAQ (reference sequence). The CDR3: CASSSDSKGRNEKLFF. The CDR3 DNA reads TGTGCCAGCAGCTCGGACAGCAAAGGCCGTAATGAAAAACTGTTTTTT.